A single sample is the source of the 27 T cell receptor beta chains below, sequenced in a study of OX40 agonist ivuxolimab in advanced cancers. The library was made by the immunoSEQ multiplex PCR assay. TCRdb provides this immuneACCESS table in a form limited to in-frame rearrangements. Some clones are lacking; in checked studies, under half of them reflect an unresolved V gene, and why the rest are absent is not known. The sample table records about 12,000 clones; 75% to 85% of these occur just once. Of the sample, around 40% falls within the top ten clones. This material consisted of CD4+ or CD8+ T cells sorted from blood, taken in a trial of the OX40 agonist ivuxolimab. The receptors were sampled from an adult with an advanced solid tumor such as melanoma, head and neck, liver or kidney cancer.

This chain uses TRBV19 with TRBJ2-1; unclear D gene. This CDR3 comprises 13 residues. Germline-derived CDR1 and CDR2 are LNHDA and SQIVND (reference sequence). V was cut by 0 bases and J by 7 bases, with 7 bases left in between. The CDR3 spells CASSIDKRNEQFF. The CDR3 DNA sequence: TGTGCCAGTAGTATAGATAAGAGAAATGAGCAGTTCTTC.

The genes are TRBV28 and TRBJ2-7; D tentatively fits TRBD1 or TRBD2 (5 bases each). Trimming pared 5 bases from V and 2 bases from J, leaving 16 bases between. The CDR3 covers 15 residues. Per germline, CDR1 MDHEN and CDR2 SYDVKM. The CDR3 sequence is CASSTQGTGPYEQYF. DNA of the CDR3: TGTGCCAGCAGTACCCAAGGGACGGGACCCTACGAGCAGTACTTC.

This chain connects TRBV29-1 to TRBJ1-2; no clear D. Germline V CDR1 and CDR2: SQVTM, ANQGSEA. With 6 bases removed from V and 1 base from J, the gap between germline ends came to 6 bases. The CDR3 is made up of 11 amino acids. The CDR3 is CSVISNYGYTF. The CDR3 DNA follows: TGCAGCGTGATCAGTAACTATGGCTACACCTTC.

This clone turned up a few times. One end of the junction fails to match germline, which may point to a read error. V usage is TRBV7-6 and J usage is TRBJ2-1; the D gene is possibly TRBD2 (7 bases). The CDR3 loop spans 16 amino acids. CDR1 is SGHVS and CDR2 is FNYEAQ in the germline V gene. The CDR3 sequence: CASSSQGGVSSNEQFF. In DNA, the CDR3 is TGTGCCAGCAGCTCCCAAGGGGGGGTCTCCTCCAATGAGCAGTTCTTC.

CDR3 sequence: CASSSILGYEQYF. The DNA for the CDR3 is TGTGCCAGCAGTTCGATCCTGGGCTACGAGCAGTACTTC. This chain connects TRBV27 to TRBJ2-7; unclear D gene. V gave up 4 bases and J gave up 3 bases, with 10 bases separating them. Germline-derived CDR1 and CDR2 are MNHEY and SMNVEV (reference sequence). This CDR3 contains 13 residues.

The genes are TRBV7-8 and TRBJ2-7; possibly TRBD1 or TRBD2 for D (5 bases each). Germline CDR1 is SGHVS and CDR2 is FQNEAQ. The CDR3 totals 18 residues. Trimming removed 2 bases from V and 3 bases from J, with 23 bases in between. CDR3 in amino acids: CASSLYGGFVTGLYEQYF. In DNA form, the CDR3 reads TGTGCCAGCAGCTTATACGGTGGGTTTGTAACGGGGCTCTACGAGCAGTACTTC.

The chain links TRBV7-8 to TRBJ2-1; 7 positions match TRBD1. Germline V gene data show CDR1 as SGHVS and CDR2 as FQNEAQ. V trimming: 3 bases; J trimming: 7 bases; junction bases outside the gene matches: 9. The CDR3 loop spans 15 amino acids. As DNA, the CDR3 is TGTGCCAGCAGCTTTCGACAGGGAAGTCAGAATGAGCAGTTCTTC. Its protein is CASSFRQGSQNEQFF.

V gene TRBV7-8 combines with J gene TRBJ1-1, with unresolved D. This CDR3 has 16 amino acids. Germline assignment: CDR1 SGHVS and CDR2 FQNEAQ. Deletions cut 4 bases from V and 3 bases from J, with 18 bases between. The CDR3 bases are TGTGCCAGCAGCTCGACCCGTGAGATGAAGGACACTGAAGCTTTCTTT. This codes for CASSSTREMKDTEAFF.

V gene TRBV30 combines with J gene TRBJ2-7; tentatively, D is TRBD2 (7 bases). The V and J ends lost 5 bases and 4 bases respectively, with 9 bases between them. The CDR3 extends over 11 amino acids. The V gene's germline CDR1 is GTSNPN and CDR2 SVGIG (reference sequence). The CDR3 coding sequence is TGTGCCTGGGGGGGGGCGTACGAGCAGTACTTC. Its translation is CAWGGAYEQYF.

The sample holds a few counts of this clone. This rearrangement joins TRBV5-6 to TRBJ2-7; the match to TRBD2 covers 8 bases. The germline gives CDR1 SGHDT, CDR2 YYEEEE. This CDR3 is built from 15 residues. J gave up 3 bases and V 4 bases, and 9 bases lay outside the gene matches. The CDR3 loop is CASSGWGSGNYEQYF. For the CDR3, the DNA is TGTGCCAGCAGCGGCTGGGGTAGCGGGAACTACGAGCAGTACTTC.

The gene calls are TRBV19 and TRBJ1-1, with D perhaps matching TRBD1 (6 bases). Germline V CDR1 and CDR2: LNHDA, SQIVND (reference sequence). CDR3 length: 13 residues. V shed 3 bases and J shed 6 bases, with 11 bases lying between them. This CDR3 reads CASSIAGGPEAFF. The DNA of the CDR3 is TGTGCCAGTAGTATTGCGGGGGGCCCTGAAGCTTTCTTT.

V usage is TRBV13 and J usage is TRBJ2-5; TRBD2 matches 10 bases. Germline V gene sequence: CDR1 PRHDT, CDR2 FYEKMQ (reference sequence). This CDR3 region has 15 residues. V gave up 5 bases and J gave up 2 bases; unmatched junction bases: 5. CDR3 bases: TGTGCCAGCAGCCAGGGACTAGCGCCTCAAGAGACCCAGTACTTC. The encoded protein is CASSQGLAPQETQYF.

The chain employs TRBV28 and TRBJ2-5; D is ambiguous. Trimming cost V 5 bases and J 5 bases, with 12 bases left between them. In germline, CDR1 is MDHEN, CDR2 SYDVKM. The CDR3 is 13 amino acids. The CDR3, as DNA: TGTGCCAGCAGTCTACCGAGTGGGGAGACCCAGTACTTC. It is translated as CASSLPSGETQYF. Variable domain in full (rest from reference TRBV28 and TRBJ2-5): DVKVTQSSRYLVKRTGEKVFLECVQDMDHENMFWYRQDPGLGLRLIYFSYDVKMKEKGDIPEGYSVSREKKERFSLILESASTNQTSMYLCASSLPSGETQYFGPGTRLLVL.

This clone came up once. The rearrangement links TRBV19 to TRBJ2-1; 14 nucleotides match TRBD2. After removal of 6 bases from V and 1 base from J, the junction contained 2 bases not matched to a gene. Germline values: CDR1 LNHDA, CDR2 SQIVND (reference sequence). The CDR3 consists of 16 residues. CDR3 protein: CASRGLAGVSYNEQFF. The CDR3 DNA sequence: TGTGCCAGTAGGGGACTAGCGGGGGTATCCTACAATGAGCAGTTCTTC.

This chain connects TRBV5-1 to TRBJ1-1, with TRBD1 as a possible D gene (6 bases). Trimming removed 0 bases at V and 0 bases at J, with 9 bases between. The CDR3 consists of 15 residues. The germline gives CDR1 SGHRS, CDR2 YFSETQ. This CDR3 is CASSLGWGLNTEAFF. CDR3 nucleotides: TGCGCCAGCAGCTTGGGGTGGGGGCTGAACACTGAAGCTTTCTTT.

The rearrangement uses TRBV6-1 and TRBJ1-1; D ambiguous. The CDR3 has 12 residues. Germline CDR1 is MNHNS and CDR2 is SASEGT. V gave up 7 bases and J gave up 5 bases, with 11 bases separating them. The CDR3 nucleotides are TGTGCCAGCAAATCGGGTAAGACTGAAGCTTTCTTT. This codes for CASKSGKTEAFF.

The gene calls are TRBV6-5 and TRBJ2-2, with D maybe TRBD2 (5 bases). Germline V lookup: CDR1 MNHEY, CDR2 SVGAGI. Trimming left V 6 bases short and J 6 bases short, with 17 bases between. This CDR3 is built from 15 residues. The CDR3 coding sequence is TGTGCCAGCAGGGACGGGAACTCTTTGGCCGGGGAGCTGTTTTTT. Its translation: CASRDGNSLAGELFF.

The chain combines TRBV19 with TRBJ2-6, with 11 bases aligning to TRBD1. The trim removed 7 bases at V and 3 bases at J, leaving 11 bases unmatched. Germline assignment: CDR1 LNHDA and CDR2 SQIVND (reference sequence). This CDR3 is built from 18 residues. CDR3 loop: CASNDPGQGDLGANVLTF. CDR3 in DNA: TGTGCCAGTAATGACCCGGGACAGGGGGATCTTGGGGCCAACGTCCTGACTTTC.

This clone appeared once. The chain joins TRBV9 to TRBJ2-1; 9 nucleotides match TRBD2. CDR3 size: 15 residues. The germline CDR1 and CDR2 sequences are SGDLS and YYNGEE. V was clipped by 4 bases and J by 7 bases; unmatched bases: 9. Here the CDR3 DNA reads TGTGCCAGCAGCCCGAGCGGGAGGTCCGGGAATGAGCAGTTCTTC. Translating gives CASSPSGRSGNEQFF.

This clone was recorded a few times. V is TRBV7-8 and J is TRBJ2-3, with D tentatively TRBD1 or TRBD2 (5 bases each). This CDR3 contains 15 residues. V was clipped by 4 bases and J by 6 bases, with 17 bases between them. Germline V gene data show CDR1 as SGHVS and CDR2 as FQNEAQ. In nucleotides, the CDR3 is TGTGCCAGCAGCTACCCGGGACGGAATATGGATACGCAGTATTTT. Amino acid sequence: CASSYPGRNMDTQYF.

V is TRBV27 and J is TRBJ1-2; no clear D gene. The CDR3 contains 13 residues. The germline gives CDR1 MNHEY, CDR2 SMNVEV (reference sequence). V was trimmed by 5 bases and J by 1 base, leaving 8 bases between them. The CDR3 DNA reads TGTGCCAGCAGTCCGCAGGTTAACTATGGCTACACCTTC. It encodes CASSPQVNYGYTF.

The chain employs TRBV7-9 and TRBJ2-7; 8 bases align to TRBD1. V lost 5 bases, J lost 2 bases, and 11 bases stayed unmatched. Germline-derived CDR1 and CDR2 are SEHNR and FQNEAQ (reference sequence). The CDR3 spans 16 residues. The CDR3 DNA sequence: TGTGCCAGCAGCGTATTAGGTAGGACAGGGACCTACGAGCAGTACTTC. Residues: CASSVLGRTGTYEQYF. Full variable domain (missing parts from reference TRBV7-9 and TRBJ2-7): DTGVSQNPRHKITKRGQNVTFRCDPISEHNRLYWYRQTLGQGPEFLTYFQNEAQLEKSRLLSDRFSAERPKGSFSTLEIQRTEQGDSAMYLCASSVLGRTGTYEQYFGPGTRLTVT.

The chain links TRBV4-1 to TRBJ1-2; 7 nucleotides match TRBD1. V gave up 0 bases and J gave up 1 base; unmatched junction bases: 5. The CDR3 is made up of 16 amino acids. CDR1 and CDR2 (germline): MGHRA, YSYEKL. CDR3 amino acids: CASSQEGGSYNYGYTF. In nucleotides, the CDR3 is TGCGCCAGCAGCCAAGAAGGGGGCTCTTATAACTATGGCTACACCTTC.

The V call is TRBV5-1, the J call TRBJ1-1, with 7 bases lining up with TRBD1. Per the germline V gene, CDR1 is SGHRS and CDR2 is YFSETQ. CDR3 length: 13 amino acids. V dropped 2 bases and J dropped 8; count of bases not matched to a gene: 6. The CDR3 DNA reads as TGCGCCAGCAGCTTAATAGCGGGACAGGAAGCTTTCTTT. Amino acid sequence: CASSLIAGQEAFF.

J is TRBJ2-7 and V is TRBV19; the D gene is possibly TRBD2 (6 bases). V was clipped by 6 bases and J by 5 bases, with 26 bases between them. CDR1 is LNHDA and CDR2 is SQIVND in the germline V gene (reference sequence). This CDR3 is 17 amino acids long. CDR3 DNA: TGTGCCAGTAGCTTGGTGGCCGGAACCCCTCGGGAGCACGAGCAGTACTTC. Its translation is CASSLVAGTPREHEQYF. Full variable domain (outside the CDR3, taken from reference TRBV19 and TRBJ2-7): DGGITQSPKYLFRKEGQNVTLSCEQNLNHDAMYWYRQDPGQGLRLIYYSQIVNDFQKGDIAEGYSVSREKKESFPLTVTSAQKNPTAFYLCASSLVAGTPREHEQYFGPGTRLTVT.

This clone appeared once. V gene TRBV7-9 combines with J gene TRBJ2-5; D may match TRBD1 or TRBD2 (6 bases each). V lost 9 bases and J lost 5, with 19 bases in between. The CDR3 loop spans 14 amino acids. The germline gives CDR1 SEHNR, CDR2 FQNEAQ (reference sequence). The CDR3 nucleotides read TGTGCCAGTGCACCGGGGGCGATAGGCGAGACCCAGTACTTC. Translating it yields CASAPGAIGETQYF.

The V and J genes are TRBV30 and TRBJ2-7; possibly TRBD1 for D (5 bases). Germline V gene lookup returns CDR1 GTSNPN and CDR2 SVGIG (reference sequence). This CDR3 region has 12 residues. V lost 0 bases and J lost 6, with 9 bases in between. The CDR3 is CAWSVSGAEQYF. For the CDR3, the DNA is TGTGCCTGGAGTGTGAGTGGGGCCGAGCAGTACTTC.